Detailed here is one TCR beta chain. This clone was observed a few times. Its antigen remains unidentified. Per-base quality was not reported, and no clone a single base away is much larger than it. At the junction V is shortened by 4 bases and J by 2 bases, with 11 bases in between. Inclusive of the bounding cysteine and phenylalanine, the CDR3 is 15 residues long. Of the read, only the CDR3 DNA is kept; its 45 bases are in frame from base 1. CDR1 is given as SGHTA and CDR2 as FQGNSA, both from the germline V gene. The sample is drawn from a study of beta chain features in type 1 diabetes listed by TCRdb under 2018. As for the study more broadly: Mean age, gender distribution, total cell number and subset yield did not differ between patients and healthy donors. A total of 107,917,701 sorted cells were examined across all samples, and the number of cells per subset was strongly correlated with RNA yield. The study compared TCRB repertoires of sorted circulating CD4+ T cell subsets between recently diagnosed type 1 diabetes patients and matched healthy donors. Naive and central memory subsets were obtained from all 30 or so donors, but regulatory and stem cell-like memory subsets were isolated from only 8 patients and about 8 healthy donors. General conclusions and limits of the study: At VDJ recombination sites, type 1 diabetes patients had fewer insertions and more deleted nucleotides, which implies abnormalities in thymic rearrangement. Only small numbers of individuals were included in the HLA sub-analyses, which left unresolved whether HLA type had any influence on TCRB rearrangement. Shorter templates might be favored by PCR, yet because patient and control samples were amplified and corrected together, any such skew would affect both groups equally. In all four CD4+ subsets, TCRB CDR3 length was moderately but significantly shorter in type 1 diabetes patients. Because cDNA was sequenced instead of genomic DNA, activated cells with high expression could be over-represented, although the groups did not differ in activation or CD3 levels. Naive, central memory and regulatory TCRB repertoires appeared to be more similar among patients than among healthy donors.

Each donor gave one peripheral blood draw, approximately 110 mL on average, collected into heparinised tubes. A BD FACSAria II and a panel including CD45RO, CCR7, CD25, CD127, CD95 and CD27 were used to sort naive, central memory, regulatory and stem cell-like memory CD4+ T cells. Every sorted population had a purity above 98%. Right away, PBMCs were isolated by Lymphoprep density gradient centrifugation and were stained directly, with no culture step. So that batch effects would be minimized, each experiment stained and sorted samples in pairs, pairing one healthy donor with one patient. The entire isolated RNA was reverse transcribed using the High Capacity cDNA Reverse Transcription Kit, and thus expressed TCRB transcripts were sequenced. Deep immunoSEQ sequencing was applied to naive, central memory and regulatory T cell samples, giving an average of about 3.6 million total reads per sample. After sorted cells were lysed in RLT buffer, RNA was extracted with DNase-treated RNeasy Micro or Mini kits, with the choice depending on cell number. To prevent cross-contamination, every cell subset was processed on its own, while patient and healthy donor samples were processed together. The immunoSEQ multiplex PCR was used to amplify TCRB sequences from cDNA, generating 87-bp fragments that spanned the CDR3 region. Sequencing of the amplicons was performed on the Illumina HiSeq platform. The published analysis was carried out like this. Synthetic template baselines were used to correct PCR bias computationally, reads within Hamming distance 2 were collapsed together, and singletons that could not be merged were discarded. By aligning reads against IMGT, V, D and J genes, CDR3 length, and insertions or deletions at six rearrangement sites were assigned. Clonotype counts were normalized to sorted cell number within each subset before computing true diversity and Gini coefficients with the tcR R package. Repertoire sharing was quantified using the overlap coefficient calculated on TCRB nucleotide sequences. As a proxy for the pre-selection repertoire, out-of-frame TCRB sequences from naive cells were analyzed. This is the immuneACCESS table as TCRdb keeps it, with only in-frame sequences that have V and J called. A part of the clones is gone; compared with another copy, unresolved V genes explain less than half, and the rest is unexplained. For V, J and clone size, that table is used; D and trimming come from the DNA. This sample comprises 900,000 or so clones, 15% to 20% of them detected only once. In total, the top ten clones hold 0.02% to 0.025% of the sample.

The sequencing input was naive CD4+ T cells from blood. The cell subset or site label, read with the paper, signifies: true naive CD4+ T cells. The clonotype comes from a woman under 30 in good health. Recombination joined TRBV7-2 with TRBJ2-2; matching of 6 bases hints at TRBD2 as the D gene. DNA sequence: TGTGCCAGCAGCTCTAGCGCTCTCAACACCGGGGAGCTGTTTTTT. Its amino acids are CASSSSALNTGELFF.